The rows below give T cell receptor beta chains drawn from one sample of a study of T cells in Graves' hyperthyroidism and ophthalmopathy. In TCRdb, the multiplex PCR reads were re-called with MiXCR into one record per CDR3 protein. Of 400,000 to 600,000 distinct CDR3 sequences in the sample, about 16% are singletons; the top ten hold 25% to 30%. The sample consisted of blood. Receptor source: a woman aged 30 to 39 with Graves' ophthalmopathy. CDR3s include the opening cysteine and the closing phenylalanine or tryptophan. Fields, in order: J gene, clone size, D gene, V gene, CDR3 DNA, CDR3 protein. A D gene is named only where the DNA matches it firmly. Clone size is not always given. Where it is, it says once, few, many or a class for expanded clones.

J gene: TRBJ1-4; clone size: many; D gene: NA; V gene: TRBV7-2; CDR3 DNA: TGTGCCAGCAAGAGGGGTCATGGTGAAAAACTGTTTTTT; CDR3 protein: CASKRGHGEKLFF
J gene: TRBJ1-4; clone size: many; D gene: NA; V gene: TRBV27; CDR3 DNA: TGTGCCAGCAGTCTAAGGGGGGGTAATGAAAAACTGTTTTTT; CDR3 protein: CASSLRGGNEKLFF
J gene: TRBJ2-4; clone size: many; D gene: TRBD2; V gene: TRBV14; CDR3 DNA: TGTGCCAGCAGCCCGGGACTAGCGGGAGGTAGATGGACCAAAAACATTCAGTACTTC; CDR3 protein: CASSPGLAGGRWTKNIQYF
J gene: TRBJ2-7; clone size: many; D gene: NA; V gene: TRBV7-2; CDR3 DNA: TGTGCCAGCAGCCCCTACAGGGCACTATACGAGCAGTACTTC; CDR3 protein: CASSPYRALYEQYF
J gene: TRBJ2-1; clone size: NA; D gene: TRBD2; V gene: TRBV4-1; CDR3 DNA: TGCGCCAGCAGCCGAGGACTAGCGGGAGGGAGTAGTGAGCAGTTCTTC; CDR3 protein: CASSRGLAGGSSEQFF
J gene: TRBJ2-1; clone size: NA; D gene: NA; V gene: TRBV6-2/TRBV6-3; CDR3 DNA: TGTGCCAGCAGTTACCCCGGGACTCCAACCAATGAGCAGTTCTTC; CDR3 protein: CASSYPGTPTNEQFF
J gene: TRBJ2-4; clone size: NA; D gene: TRBD2; V gene: TRBV30; CDR3 DNA: TGTGCCCACCGGGGTGGCGGGGGGCCCCTTCAGTACTTC; CDR3 protein: CAHRGGGGPLQYF
J gene: TRBJ2-5; clone size: few; D gene: NA; V gene: TRBV6-1; CDR3 DNA: TGTGCCAGCAGTGAATCAAATCGCAGGCAGGAGACCCAGTACTTC; CDR3 protein: CASSESNRRQETQYF
J gene: TRBJ1-1; clone size: NA; D gene: NA; V gene: TRBV5-1; CDR3 DNA: TGTGCCAGCAGCTACCCGACAGTGAACACTGAAGCTTTCTTT; CDR3 protein: CASSYPTVNTEAFF
J gene: TRBJ1-4; clone size: NA; D gene: NA; V gene: TRBV20-1; CDR3 DNA: TGCAGTGCTAGACTAGGAACAGCAACTAATGAAAAACTGTTTTTT; CDR3 protein: CSARLGTATNEKLFF
J gene: TRBJ2-7; clone size: many; D gene: NA; V gene: TRBV20-1; CDR3 DNA: TGCAGTGCTAGAGGCTCCGGGACGGCTGGCGAGCAGTACTTC; CDR3 protein: CSARGSGTAGEQYF
J gene: TRBJ2-2; clone size: few; D gene: NA; V gene: TRBV30; CDR3 DNA: TGTGCCTGGAGTCGACTGAACACCGGGGAGCTGTTTTTT; CDR3 protein: CAWSRLNTGELFF
J gene: TRBJ2-4; clone size: many; D gene: NA; V gene: TRBV18; CDR3 DNA: TGTGCCAGCTCACCGTCAGGGTTGCACGCCAAAAACATTCAGTACTTC; CDR3 protein: CASSPSGLHAKNIQYF
J gene: TRBJ1-5; clone size: few; D gene: TRBD1; V gene: TRBV7-2; CDR3 DNA: TGTGCCGGCAGTTATCAGGGGGCTGGTCAGCCCCAGCATTTT; CDR3 protein: CAGSYQGAGQPQHF
J gene: TRBJ2-4; clone size: NA; D gene: NA; V gene: TRBV28; CDR3 DNA: TGTGCCAGCAAGGGCGCAGGGTGGTTGGGCAAAAACATTCAGTACTTC; CDR3 protein: CASKGAGWLGKNIQYF
J gene: TRBJ2-1; clone size: NA; D gene: TRBD2; V gene: TRBV15; CDR3 DNA: TGTGCCACCAGCAGGGGACTAGCGGTCTCTGGATGGGACAATGAGCAGTTCTTC; CDR3 protein: CATSRGLAVSGWDNEQFF
J gene: TRBJ2-1; clone size: NA; D gene: TRBD1; V gene: TRBV7-3; CDR3 DNA: TGTGCCAGCAGCGACCTGGGGACAGGGTACGATGAGCAGTTCTTC; CDR3 protein: CASSDLGTGYDEQFF
J gene: TRBJ1-2; clone size: NA; D gene: NA; V gene: TRBV6-2/TRBV6-3; CDR3 DNA: TGTGCCAGCAGTCAGCCGACAGCCAACTATGGCTACACCTTC; CDR3 protein: CASSQPTANYGYTF
J gene: TRBJ1-2; clone size: NA; D gene: TRBD1; V gene: TRBV7-2; CDR3 DNA: TGTGCCAGCAGCCCTAGACAGGGGCCAGGGGGCTACACCTTC; CDR3 protein: CASSPRQGPGGYTF
J gene: TRBJ2-3; clone size: many; D gene: NA; V gene: TRBV28; CDR3 DNA: TGTGCCAGCAGAGGGCGAAGCGGAGATACGCAGTATTTT; CDR3 protein: CASRGRSGDTQYF
J gene: TRBJ1-6; clone size: few; D gene: NA; V gene: TRBV6-1; CDR3 DNA: TGTGCCAGCAGCCGCGACAGCTATAATTCACCCCTCCACTTT; CDR3 protein: CASSRDSYNSPLHF
J gene: TRBJ2-1; clone size: many; D gene: NA; V gene: TRBV18; CDR3 DNA: TGTGCCAGCTCACCAACACAGGGCTTACAGTTCGATGAGCAGTTCTTC; CDR3 protein: CASSPTQGLQFDEQFF
J gene: TRBJ2-3; clone size: many; D gene: NA; V gene: TRBV3-1; CDR3 DNA: TGTGCCAGCAGCCTCCCCTTCGCCGCAGATACGCAGTATTTT; CDR3 protein: CASSLPFAADTQYF
J gene: TRBJ2-5; clone size: NA; D gene: TRBD1; V gene: TRBV20-1; CDR3 DNA: TGCAGTGCTAGCGCCGGGACAGGGGGTTACGCGGGGTACTTC; CDR3 protein: CSASAGTGGYAGYF
J gene: TRBJ1-1; clone size: few; D gene: TRBD1; V gene: TRBV28; CDR3 DNA: TGTGCCAGCAGTTTATACAGGGGGGAAACTGAAGCTTTCTTT; CDR3 protein: CASSLYRGETEAFF
J gene: TRBJ1-1; clone size: NA; D gene: TRBD1; V gene: TRBV5-1; CDR3 DNA: TGCGCCAGCATGATCACAGGGGGGCTGAACACTGAAGCTTTCTTT; CDR3 protein: CASMITGGLNTEAFF
J gene: TRBJ2-1; clone size: many; D gene: TRBD2; V gene: TRBV20-1; CDR3 DNA: TGCAGTGCAGCCGGACTAGCGAGTTACAATGAGCAGTTCTTC; CDR3 protein: CSAAGLASYNEQFF
J gene: TRBJ1-5; clone size: many; D gene: TRBD1; V gene: TRBV2; CDR3 DNA: TGTGCCAGCAGTCCGACAGGGTCGGTTGGGCAGCCCCAGCATTTT; CDR3 protein: CASSPTGSVGQPQHF
J gene: TRBJ2-5; clone size: NA; D gene: NA; V gene: TRBV4-3; CDR3 DNA: TGCGCCAGCGCCCGAGGTTCGGGGTTTCAAGAGACCCAGTACTTC; CDR3 protein: CASARGSGFQETQYF
J gene: TRBJ1-2; clone size: many; D gene: NA; V gene: TRBV4-1; CDR3 DNA: TGCGCCAGCAGCCAAGTAGGGGTATTGAAGGGCTACACCTTC; CDR3 protein: CASSQVGVLKGYTF
J gene: TRBJ1-5; clone size: many; D gene: NA; V gene: TRBV12-5; CDR3 DNA: TGTGCTAGTGGTTTGTCTACTCGGCCCAGCAATCAGCCCCAGCATTTT; CDR3 protein: CASGLSTRPSNQPQHF
J gene: TRBJ2-1; clone size: NA; D gene: TRBD2; V gene: TRBV5-1; CDR3 DNA: TGCGCCAGCAGCTTTGGTCGGGGACTAGTACCTGAGCAGTTCTTC; CDR3 protein: CASSFGRGLVPEQFF
J gene: TRBJ2-5; clone size: many; D gene: TRBD2; V gene: TRBV18; CDR3 DNA: TGTGCCAGCTCACAACTAGCGGGAGAGACCCAGTACTTC; CDR3 protein: CASSQLAGETQYF
J gene: TRBJ2-3; clone size: many; D gene: NA; V gene: TRBV6-1; CDR3 DNA: TGTGCCAGCAGTGAACTTCTGAGTGTTCGCACAGATACGCAGTATTTT; CDR3 protein: CASSELLSVRTDTQYF
J gene: TRBJ2-7; clone size: few; D gene: NA; V gene: TRBV15; CDR3 DNA: TGTGCCACCAGCAGAGAGGTACTCGGCTACGAGCAGTACTTC; CDR3 protein: CATSREVLGYEQYF
J gene: TRBJ2-1; clone size: many; D gene: TRBD2; V gene: TRBV20-1; CDR3 DNA: TGCAGTGCTAGAGCCATGACTAGCGGGAGGGCCAGGGAGCAGTTCTTC; CDR3 protein: CSARAMTSGRAREQFF
J gene: TRBJ2-5; clone size: NA; D gene: NA; V gene: TRBV5-1; CDR3 DNA: TGTGCCAGCAGCTTGATATCGGGGGAAGAGACCCAGTACTTC; CDR3 protein: CASSLISGEETQYF
J gene: TRBJ1-2; clone size: many; D gene: NA; V gene: TRBV2; CDR3 DNA: TGTGCCAGCAGTGAAGAAGGATCCCAGGGTACGGGTGGCTACACCTTC; CDR3 protein: CASSEEGSQGTGGYTF
J gene: TRBJ2-1; clone size: NA; D gene: NA; V gene: TRBV6-4; CDR3 DNA: TGTGCCAGCAGTGAACTAGCGAGGGGGAATGAGCAGTTCTTC; CDR3 protein: CASSELARGNEQFF
J gene: TRBJ2-1; clone size: many; D gene: NA; V gene: TRBV28; CDR3 DNA: TGTGCCAGCAGGCTAGGCATCTCATACAATGAGCAGTTCTTC; CDR3 protein: CASRLGISYNEQFF
J gene: TRBJ2-1; clone size: many; D gene: TRBD2; V gene: TRBV6-1; CDR3 DNA: TGTGCCAGCAGTGAAGACTATAGCGGGAGGGCCGATGAGCAGTTCTTC; CDR3 protein: CASSEDYSGRADEQFF
J gene: TRBJ1-1; clone size: many; D gene: NA; V gene: TRBV3-1; CDR3 DNA: TGTGCCAGCAGCCAAGCTCCCGGCCGTGAAGCTTTCTTT; CDR3 protein: CASSQAPGREAFF
J gene: TRBJ2-1; clone size: many; D gene: TRBD2; V gene: TRBV7-8; CDR3 DNA: TGTGCCAGCAGCTATCGGGAGGGAAATGAGCAGTTCTTC; CDR3 protein: CASSYREGNEQFF
J gene: TRBJ2-7; clone size: many; D gene: NA; V gene: TRBV11-3; CDR3 DNA: TGTGCCAGCAGCCCGTGGGAGAGACCCTACGAGCAGTACTTC; CDR3 protein: CASSPWERPYEQYF
J gene: TRBJ2-5; clone size: NA; D gene: TRBD1; V gene: TRBV30; CDR3 DNA: TGTGCCTGGAGTGTAAACTTTCTGGGACAGGGAGGGCAAGAGACCCAGTACTTC; CDR3 protein: CAWSVNFLGQGGQETQYF
J gene: TRBJ2-5; clone size: few; D gene: NA; V gene: TRBV20-1; CDR3 DNA: TGCAGTGCTAGGCAGGGGGGAGAGACCCAGTACTTC; CDR3 protein: CSARQGGETQYF
J gene: TRBJ2-2; clone size: NA; D gene: NA; V gene: TRBV12-5; CDR3 DNA: TGTGCTAGTGGTTTGGTGGGGGGATCTACCGGGGAGCTGTTTTTT; CDR3 protein: CASGLVGGSTGELFF
J gene: TRBJ1-5; clone size: NA; D gene: NA; V gene: TRBV10-3; CDR3 DNA: TGTGCCACCTGTCCAGAGGACAGCGGCAATCAGCCCCAGCATTTT; CDR3 protein: CATCPEDSGNQPQHF
J gene: TRBJ2-5; clone size: NA; D gene: NA; V gene: TRBV29-1; CDR3 DNA: TGCAGCGCCGACAGGACTAAAGAGACCCAGTACTTC; CDR3 protein: CSADRTKETQYF
J gene: TRBJ1-1; clone size: few; D gene: NA; V gene: TRBV13; CDR3 DNA: TGTGCCAGTGAGGCTGGAGGACCCCAAGGCTTGAACACTGAAGCTTTCTTT; CDR3 protein: CASEAGGPQGLNTEAFF
J gene: TRBJ2-1; clone size: many; D gene: NA; V gene: TRBV27; CDR3 DNA: TGTGCCAGCAGTTTAAAAAGCTCCTACAATGAGCAGTTCTTC; CDR3 protein: CASSLKSSYNEQFF
J gene: TRBJ2-3; clone size: NA; D gene: TRBD2; V gene: TRBV20-1; CDR3 DNA: TGCAGTGCTAGAGGTCGTAGCGGGAGTATAACAGATACGCAGTATTTT; CDR3 protein: CSARGRSGSITDTQYF
J gene: TRBJ1-2; clone size: NA; D gene: NA; V gene: TRBV4-3; CDR3 DNA: TGCGCCAGCAGCCCCGGGGGGGATACCTATGGCTACACCTTC; CDR3 protein: CASSPGGDTYGYTF
J gene: TRBJ2-3; clone size: NA; D gene: NA; V gene: TRBV27; CDR3 DNA: TGTGCCAGCAGAAGAAGCGGGGATACGCAGTATTTT; CDR3 protein: CASRRSGDTQYF
J gene: TRBJ2-7; clone size: few; D gene: NA; V gene: TRBV9; CDR3 DNA: TGTGCCAGCAGCGTTTTGAGCGACACCTCCTACGAGCAGTACTTC; CDR3 protein: CASSVLSDTSYEQYF
J gene: TRBJ2-2; clone size: few; D gene: NA; V gene: TRBV7-2; CDR3 DNA: TGTGCCAGCAGCCGAACGCACGGCACCGGGGAGCTGTTTTTT; CDR3 protein: CASSRTHGTGELFF
J gene: TRBJ2-1; clone size: NA; D gene: TRBD1; V gene: TRBV7-3; CDR3 DNA: TGTGCCAGCAGCTCGAGACAGGGGGCCTTGGCCTACAATGAGCAGTTCTTC; CDR3 protein: CASSSRQGALAYNEQFF
J gene: TRBJ1-5; clone size: NA; D gene: NA; V gene: TRBV19; CDR3 DNA: TGTGCCAGTACGGTGGGGGTTCAGCCCCAGCATTTT; CDR3 protein: CASTVGVQPQHF
J gene: TRBJ2-7; clone size: once; D gene: NA; V gene: TRBV28; CDR3 DNA: TGTGCCAGCAGTTTATTCGTAGGGGGCGAGCAGTACTTC; CDR3 protein: CASSLFVGGEQYF
J gene: TRBJ2-3; clone size: NA; D gene: NA; V gene: TRBV19; CDR3 DNA: TGTGCCAGTCGGCCCGGGACGCCGAGGGGATTTAGCACAGATACGCAGTATTTT; CDR3 protein: CASRPGTPRGFSTDTQYF